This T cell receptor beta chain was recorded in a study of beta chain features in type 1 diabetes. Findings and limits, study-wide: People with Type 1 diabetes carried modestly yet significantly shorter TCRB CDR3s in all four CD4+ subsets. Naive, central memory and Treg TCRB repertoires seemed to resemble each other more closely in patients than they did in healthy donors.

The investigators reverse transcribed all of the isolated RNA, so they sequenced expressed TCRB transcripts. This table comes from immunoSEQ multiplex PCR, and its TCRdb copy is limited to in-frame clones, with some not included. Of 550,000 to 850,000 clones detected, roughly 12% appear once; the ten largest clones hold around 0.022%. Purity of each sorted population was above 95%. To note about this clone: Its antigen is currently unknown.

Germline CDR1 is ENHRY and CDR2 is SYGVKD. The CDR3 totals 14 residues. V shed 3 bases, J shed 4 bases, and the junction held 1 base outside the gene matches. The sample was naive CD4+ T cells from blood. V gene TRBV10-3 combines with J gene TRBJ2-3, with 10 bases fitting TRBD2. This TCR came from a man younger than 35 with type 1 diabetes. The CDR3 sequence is CAISDLAGADTQYF. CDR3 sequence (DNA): TGTGCCATCAGTGATCTAGCGGGGGCAGATACGCAGTATTTT.